Following are 5 T cell receptor beta chains from one sample sequenced in a study of spatial heterogeneity in lung cancer. Using its own MiXCR run on the 5' RACE reads, TCRdb lists one record per CDR3 protein. The profile shows approximately 52,000 distinct CDR3 sequences, less than 8.5% of them singletons. Described time point: sample taken at primary tumor resection. Whole RNA came from tumor, nontumor lung or frozen PBMC and was sequenced without being sorted. Material: PBMCs, obtained at surgery. Receptors originate from a female donor with early-stage non-small cell lung cancer.

This clonotype was seen many times. This rearrangement joins TRBV6-1 to TRBJ1-4, with D hard to call. Trimming stripped 1 base from V and 8 bases from J, with 14 bases between. The CDR3 covers 15 residues. Germline CDR1 MNHNS, CDR2 SASEGT. The CDR3 loop reads CASSEVPEDSEKLFF. CDR3 nucleotide sequence: TGTGCCAGCAGTGAAGTCCCTGAGGACTCGGAAAAACTGTTTTTT.

This clonotype has at least ten counts. The rearrangement links TRBV2 to TRBJ2-7; TRBD1 agrees at 8 bases. The CDR3 covers 12 residues. From germline, CDR1 is SNHLY and CDR2 FYNNEI. J gave up 7 bases and V 5 bases, and 4 bases lay outside the gene matches. This CDR3 is CASSLTGVEQYF. The DNA for the CDR3 is TGTGCCAGCAGTCTGACAGGGGTTGAGCAGTACTTC.

Ten or more counts support this clonotype. V and J are TRBV20-1 and TRBJ2-7, with D unresolved. The CDR3 consists of 15 residues. The V gene's germline CDR1 is DFQATT and CDR2 SNEGSKA (reference sequence). Trimming cost V 8 bases and J 1 base, with 21 bases left between them. In DNA, the CDR3 is TGCAGTCTCCGGACGGAACTTGGGGAATCCTACGAGCAGTACTTC. It specifies CSLRTELGESYEQYF.

This clonotype was counted at least ten times. The chain employs TRBV9 and TRBJ2-7; TRBD1 matches at 9 bases. With V trimmed by 7 bases and J by 2 bases, 13 bases remained unmatched. CDR3 size: 16 residues. Germline lookup yields CDR1 SGDLS and CDR2 YYNGEE. The DNA for the CDR3 is TGTGCCAGCGACCACCCCCGGGACAGGGACCCCTACGAGCAGTACTTC. As protein: CASDHPRDRDPYEQYF.

This clonotype was counted many times. The V call is TRBV28, the J call TRBJ1-4; D is unresolved. This CDR3 is built from 12 residues. Trimming shortened V by 3 bases and J by 7 bases, and 6 bases separated the two germline ends. Per germline, CDR1 MDHEN and CDR2 SYDVKM. The chain's CDR3 is CASSLSVEKLFF. The DNA for the CDR3 is TGTGCCAGCAGTTTGAGCGTTGAAAAACTGTTTTTT. Supplemented by reference TRBV28 and TRBJ1-4, the full variable domain reads DVKVTQSSRYLVKRTGEKVFLECVQDMDHENMFWYRQDPGLGLRLIYFSYDVKMKEKGDIPEGYSVSREKKERFSLILESASTNQTSMYLCASSLSVEKLFFGSGTQLSVL.